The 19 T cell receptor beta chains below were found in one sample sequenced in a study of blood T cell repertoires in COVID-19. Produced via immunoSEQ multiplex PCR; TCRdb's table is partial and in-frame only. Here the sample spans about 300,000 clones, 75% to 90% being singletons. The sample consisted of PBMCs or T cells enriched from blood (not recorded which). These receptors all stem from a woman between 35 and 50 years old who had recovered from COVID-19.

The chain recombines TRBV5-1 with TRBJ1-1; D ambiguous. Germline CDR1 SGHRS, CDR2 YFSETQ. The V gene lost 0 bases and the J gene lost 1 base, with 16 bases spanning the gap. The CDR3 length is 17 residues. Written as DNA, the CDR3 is TGCGCCAGCAGCTTGGCCCGAGTCTCCTCGAGGAACACTGAAGCTTTCTTT. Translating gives CASSLARVSSRNTEAFF.

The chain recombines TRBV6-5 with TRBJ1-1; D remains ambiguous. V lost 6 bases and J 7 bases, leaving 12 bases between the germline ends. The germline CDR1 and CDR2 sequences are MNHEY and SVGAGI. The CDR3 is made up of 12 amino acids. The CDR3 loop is CASRTQEFEAFF. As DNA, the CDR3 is TGTGCCAGCAGGACCCAGGAATTTGAAGCTTTCTTT.

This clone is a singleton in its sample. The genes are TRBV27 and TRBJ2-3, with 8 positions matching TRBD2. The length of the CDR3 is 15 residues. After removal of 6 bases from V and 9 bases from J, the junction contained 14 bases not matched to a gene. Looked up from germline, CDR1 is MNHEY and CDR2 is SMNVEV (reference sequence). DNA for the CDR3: TGTGCCAGCAGCCCCGGGGGGGCCCGTGTTTCGACGCAGTATTTT. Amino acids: CASSPGGARVSTQYF.

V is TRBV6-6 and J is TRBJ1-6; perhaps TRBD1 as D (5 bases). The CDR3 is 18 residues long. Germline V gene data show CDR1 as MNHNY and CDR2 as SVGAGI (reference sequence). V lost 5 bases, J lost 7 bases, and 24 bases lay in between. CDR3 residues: CASSPRVGTLGANSPLHF. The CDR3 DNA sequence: TGTGCCAGCAGTCCCAGGGTGGGGACTTTAGGGGCAAATTCACCCCTCCACTTT.

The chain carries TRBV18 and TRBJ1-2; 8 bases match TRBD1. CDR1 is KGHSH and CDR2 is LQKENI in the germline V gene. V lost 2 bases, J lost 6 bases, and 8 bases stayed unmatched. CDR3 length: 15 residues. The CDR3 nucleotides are TGTGCCAGCTCACCAAGACAGGGGCCGCCAGATGGCTACACCTTC. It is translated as CASSPRQGPPDGYTF.

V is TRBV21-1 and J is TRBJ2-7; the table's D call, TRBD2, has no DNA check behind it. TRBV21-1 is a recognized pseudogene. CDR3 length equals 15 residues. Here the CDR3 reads CASSKETSGYYEQYF. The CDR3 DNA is TGTGCCAGCAGCAAAGAGACTAGCGGGTACTACGAGCAGTACTTC.

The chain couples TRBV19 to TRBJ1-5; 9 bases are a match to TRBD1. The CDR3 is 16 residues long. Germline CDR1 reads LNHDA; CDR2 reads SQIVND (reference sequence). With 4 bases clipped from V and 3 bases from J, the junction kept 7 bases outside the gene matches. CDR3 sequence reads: CASSSLGQGYNQPQHF. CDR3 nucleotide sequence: TGTGCCAGTAGTAGTCTGGGACAGGGATACAATCAGCCCCAGCATTTT. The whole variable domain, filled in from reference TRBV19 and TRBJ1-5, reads DGGITQSPKYLFRKEGQNVTLSCEQNLNHDAMYWYRQDPGQGLRLIYYSQIVNDFQKGDIAEGYSVSREKKESFPLTVTSAQKNPTAFYLCASSSLGQGYNQPQHFGDGTRLSIL.

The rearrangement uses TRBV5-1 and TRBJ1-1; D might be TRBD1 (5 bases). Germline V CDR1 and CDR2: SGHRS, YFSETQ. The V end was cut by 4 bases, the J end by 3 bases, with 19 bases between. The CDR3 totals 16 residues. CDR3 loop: CASSNFLRVRDTEAFF. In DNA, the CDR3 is TGCGCCAGCAGCAATTTTCTCAGGGTTCGGGACACTGAAGCTTTCTTT.

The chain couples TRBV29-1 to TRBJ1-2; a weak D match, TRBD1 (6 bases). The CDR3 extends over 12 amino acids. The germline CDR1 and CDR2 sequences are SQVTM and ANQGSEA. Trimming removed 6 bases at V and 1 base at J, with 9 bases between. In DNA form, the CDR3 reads TGCAGCGTGGGGACACTTAACTATGGCTACACCTTC. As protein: CSVGTLNYGYTF.

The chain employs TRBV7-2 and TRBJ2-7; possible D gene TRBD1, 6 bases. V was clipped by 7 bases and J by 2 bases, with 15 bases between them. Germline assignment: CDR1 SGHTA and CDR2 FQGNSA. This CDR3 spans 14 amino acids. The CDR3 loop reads CASTLTGYPYEQYF. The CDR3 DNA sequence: TGTGCCAGCACCCTGACAGGTTATCCCTACGAGCAGTACTTC.

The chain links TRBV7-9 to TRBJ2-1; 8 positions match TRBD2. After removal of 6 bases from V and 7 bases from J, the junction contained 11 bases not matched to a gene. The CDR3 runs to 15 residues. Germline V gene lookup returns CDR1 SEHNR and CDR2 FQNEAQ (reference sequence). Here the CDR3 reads CASRRREGHVNEQFF. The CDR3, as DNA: TGTGCCAGCAGACGTCGGGAGGGCCACGTTAATGAGCAGTTCTTC. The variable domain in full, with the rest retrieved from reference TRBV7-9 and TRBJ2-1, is DTGVSQNPRHKITKRGQNVTFRCDPISEHNRLYWYRQTLGQGPEFLTYFQNEAQLEKSRLLSDRFSAERPKGSFSTLEIQRTEQGDSAMYLCASRRREGHVNEQFFGPGTRLTVL.

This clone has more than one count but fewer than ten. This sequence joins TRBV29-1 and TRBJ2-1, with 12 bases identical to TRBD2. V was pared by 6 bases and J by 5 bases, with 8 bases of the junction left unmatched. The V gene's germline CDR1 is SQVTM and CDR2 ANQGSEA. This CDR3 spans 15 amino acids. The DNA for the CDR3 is TGCAGCGTCGGCGGGACTAGCGGGTGGGACAATGAGCAGTTCTTC. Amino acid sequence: CSVGGTSGWDNEQFF.

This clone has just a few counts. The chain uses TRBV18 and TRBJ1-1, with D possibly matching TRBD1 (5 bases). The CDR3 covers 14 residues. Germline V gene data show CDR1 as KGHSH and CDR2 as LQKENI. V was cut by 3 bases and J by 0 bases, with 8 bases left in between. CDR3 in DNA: TGTGCCAGCTCACCGGACACAATGAACACTGAAGCTTTCTTT. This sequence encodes CASSPDTMNTEAFF.

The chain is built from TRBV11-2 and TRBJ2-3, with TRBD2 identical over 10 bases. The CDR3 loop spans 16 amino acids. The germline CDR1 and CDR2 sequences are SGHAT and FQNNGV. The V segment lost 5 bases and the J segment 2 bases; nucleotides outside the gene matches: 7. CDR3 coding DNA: TGTGCCAGCAGCCTGTTAGCGGGAGGCAACACAGATACGCAGTATTTT. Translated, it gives CASSLLAGGNTDTQYF. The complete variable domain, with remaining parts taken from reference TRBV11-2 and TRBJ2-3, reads EAGVAQSPRYKIIEKRQSVAFWCNPISGHATLYWYQQILGQGPKLLIQFQNNGVVDDSQLPKDRFSAERLKGVDSTLKIQPAKLEDSAVYLCASSLLAGGNTDTQYFGPGTRLTVL.

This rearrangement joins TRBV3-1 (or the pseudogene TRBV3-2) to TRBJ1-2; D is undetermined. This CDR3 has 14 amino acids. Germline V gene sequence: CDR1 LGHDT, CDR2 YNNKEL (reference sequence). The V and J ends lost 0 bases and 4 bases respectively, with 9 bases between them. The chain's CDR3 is CASSQDRPPYGYTF. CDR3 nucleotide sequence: TGTGCCAGCAGCCAAGACAGGCCTCCCTATGGCTACACCTTC.

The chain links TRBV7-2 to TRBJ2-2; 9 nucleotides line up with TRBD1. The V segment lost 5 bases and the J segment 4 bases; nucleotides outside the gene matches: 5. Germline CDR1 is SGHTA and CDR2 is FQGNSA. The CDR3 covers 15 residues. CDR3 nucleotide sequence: TGTGCCAGCAGCCTGACAGGGGGGACCACCGGGGAGCTGTTTTTT. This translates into CASSLTGGTTGELFF. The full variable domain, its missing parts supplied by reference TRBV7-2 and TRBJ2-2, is GAGVSQSPSNKVTEKGKDVELRCDPISGHTALYWYRQSLGQGLEFLIYFQGNSAPDKSGLPSDRFSAERTGGSVSTLTIQRTQQEDSAVYLCASSLTGGTTGELFFGEGSRLTVL.

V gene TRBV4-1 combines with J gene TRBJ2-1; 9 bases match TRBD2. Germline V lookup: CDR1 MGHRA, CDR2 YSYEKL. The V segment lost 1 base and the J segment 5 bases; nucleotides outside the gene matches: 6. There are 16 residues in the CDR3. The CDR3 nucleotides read TGCGCCAGCAGCCAAGGGCCCGGGACTAGCCACAATGAGCAGTTCTTC. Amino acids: CASSQGPGTSHNEQFF.

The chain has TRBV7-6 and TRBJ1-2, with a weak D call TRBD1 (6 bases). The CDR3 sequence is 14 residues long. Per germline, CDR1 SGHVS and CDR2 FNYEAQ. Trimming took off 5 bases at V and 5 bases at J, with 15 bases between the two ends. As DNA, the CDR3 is TGTGCCAGCAGCCTCCCAGGGGACCCATATGGCTACACCTTC. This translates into CASSLPGDPYGYTF. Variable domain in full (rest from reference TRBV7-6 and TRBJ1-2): GAGVSQSPRYKVTKRGQDVALRCDPISGHVSLYWYRQALGQGPEFLTYFNYEAQQDKSGLPNDRFSAERPEGSISTLTIQRTEQRDSAMYRCASSLPGDPYGYTFGSGTRLTVV.

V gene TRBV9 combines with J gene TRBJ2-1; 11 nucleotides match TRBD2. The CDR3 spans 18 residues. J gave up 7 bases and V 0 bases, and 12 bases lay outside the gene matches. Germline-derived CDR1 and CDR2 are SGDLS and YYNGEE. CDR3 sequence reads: CASSVELAGVLGGNEQFF. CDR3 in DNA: TGTGCCAGCAGCGTAGAACTAGCGGGAGTTTTGGGGGGGAATGAGCAGTTCTTC.